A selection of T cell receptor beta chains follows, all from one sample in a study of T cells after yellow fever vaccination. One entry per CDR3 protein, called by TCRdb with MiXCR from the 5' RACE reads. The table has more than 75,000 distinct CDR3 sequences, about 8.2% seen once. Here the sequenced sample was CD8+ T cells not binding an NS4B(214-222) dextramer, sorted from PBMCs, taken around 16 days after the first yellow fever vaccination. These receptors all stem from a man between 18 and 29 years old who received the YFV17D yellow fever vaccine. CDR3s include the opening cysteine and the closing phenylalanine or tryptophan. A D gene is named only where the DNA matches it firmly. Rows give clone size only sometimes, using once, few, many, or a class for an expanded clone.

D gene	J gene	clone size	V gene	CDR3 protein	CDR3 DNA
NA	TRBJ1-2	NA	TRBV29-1	CSVDSPNYGYTF	TGCAGCGTTGATTCCCCCAACTATGGCTACACCTTC
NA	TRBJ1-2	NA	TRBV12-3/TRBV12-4	CASSSGEFGYTF	TGTGCCAGCAGTTCCGGGGAATTTGGCTACACCTTC
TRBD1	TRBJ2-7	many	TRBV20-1	CSSSARDRVREQYF	TGCAGCTCTTCAGCCCGGGACAGAGTACGGGAGCAGTACTTC
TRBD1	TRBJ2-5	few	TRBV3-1	CASSPRGETQYF	TGTGCCAGCAGCCCCAGGGGGGAGACCCAGTACTTC
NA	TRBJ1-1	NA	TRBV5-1	CASSPNRADASRGAAFF	TGCGCCAGCAGCCCGAACCGGGCAGACGCCTCTCGAGGGGCAGCTTTCTTT
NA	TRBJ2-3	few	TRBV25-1	CASSEFVGGSTDTQYF	TGTGCCAGCAGTGAATTTGTGGGGGGATCAACAGATACGCAGTATTTT
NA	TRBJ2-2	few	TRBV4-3	CASSQDFGGPGELFF	TGCGCCAGCAGCCAAGATTTCGGGGGGCCGGGGGAGCTGTTTTTT
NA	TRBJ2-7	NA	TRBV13	CASSLGPQVGNEQYF	TGTGCCAGCAGCTTAGGGCCCCAAGTGGGGAACGAGCAGTACTTC
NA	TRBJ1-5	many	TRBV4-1	CASSQGTYSNQPQHF	TGCGCCAGCAGCCAAGGGACATATAGCAATCAGCCCCAGCATTTT
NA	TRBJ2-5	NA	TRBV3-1	CASTLDRWKTQYF	TGTGCCAGCACCTTAGACAGGTGGAAGACCCAGTACTTC